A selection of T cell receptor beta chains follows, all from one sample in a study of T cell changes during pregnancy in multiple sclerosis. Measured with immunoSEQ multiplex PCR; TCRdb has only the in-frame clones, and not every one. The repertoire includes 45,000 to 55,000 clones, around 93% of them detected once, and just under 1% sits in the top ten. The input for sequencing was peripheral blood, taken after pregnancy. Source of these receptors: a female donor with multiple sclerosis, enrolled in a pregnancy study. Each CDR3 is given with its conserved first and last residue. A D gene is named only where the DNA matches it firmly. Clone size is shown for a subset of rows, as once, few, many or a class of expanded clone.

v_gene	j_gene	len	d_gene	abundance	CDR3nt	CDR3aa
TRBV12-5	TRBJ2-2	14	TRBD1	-	TGTGCTAGTGGTGACAGGGAGAACACCGGGGAGCTGTTTTTT	CASGDRENTGELFF
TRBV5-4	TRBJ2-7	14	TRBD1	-	TGTGCCAGCAGCCCTTTGGGACAGGACTACGAGCAGTACTTC	CASSPLGQDYEQYF
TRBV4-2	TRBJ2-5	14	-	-	TGTGCCAGCACCGTGGGGCTCCAGCAAGAGACCCAGTACTTC	CASTVGLQQETQYF
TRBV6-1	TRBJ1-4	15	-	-	TGTGCCAGCAGGGTGGCCCATCCAACTAATGAAAAACTGTTTTTT	CASRVAHPTNEKLFF
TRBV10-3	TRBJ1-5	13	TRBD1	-	TGTGCCATAGGGGGGACAGGCAATCAGCCCCAGCATTTT	CAIGGTGNQPQHF
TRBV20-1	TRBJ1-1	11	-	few	TGCAGTGCGGACTCGGGGACTGAAGCTTTCTTT	CSADSGTEAFF
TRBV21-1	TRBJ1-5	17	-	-	TGTGCCAGCAGCCAACCACCCGACAGGGGGAATCGTCAGCCCCAGCATTTT	CASSQPPDRGNRQPQHF
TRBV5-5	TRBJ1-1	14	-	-	TGTGCCAGCAGCTTGGGGCCGGGGAACACTGAAGCTTTCTTT	CASSLGPGNTEAFF
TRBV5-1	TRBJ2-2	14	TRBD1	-	TGCGCCAGCCAGCGGACAGGGGACACCGGGGAGCTGTTTTTT	CASQRTGDTGELFF
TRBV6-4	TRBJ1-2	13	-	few	TGTGCCAGCAGTGAGGACACTAACTATGGCTACACCTTC	CASSEDTNYGYTF
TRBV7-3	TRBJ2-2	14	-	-	TGTGCCAGCATTGCACAGGGCAACACCGGGGAGCTGTTTTTT	CASIAQGNTGELFF
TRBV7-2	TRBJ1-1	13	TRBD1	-	TGTGCCAGCCGAGTACAGGGGGGCACTGAAGCTTTCTTT	CASRVQGGTEAFF
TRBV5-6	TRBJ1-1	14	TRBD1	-	TGTGCCAGCAGAACAGGACAGGGGAGGACTGAAGCTTTCTTT	CASRTGQGRTEAFF